This TCR beta chain was obtained from a study of blood T cell repertoires in COVID-19. Across the whole study: T cells, B-cell-depleted T cells, or PBMCs provided the cDNA or gDNA that served as material.

As handled by the study authors: Nucleated cell number was recorded as an estimate derived from reference gene primer amplification. Data came from immunoSEQ multiplex PCR; TCRdb stores just in-frame clones and leaves some out. From that table come the V and J calls and clone size; the DNA was used to work out D and trimming. The sample contains around 180,000 clones, under 85% of which appear only once. The CDR3 has 16 amino acids. CDR1 is MNHEY and CDR2 is SMNVEV in the germline V gene (reference sequence). V was clipped by 2 bases and J by 0 bases, with 11 bases between them. The sequencing input was peripheral blood. This TCR came from a man in his fifties or sixties with active or convalescent COVID-19. This chain connects TRBV27 to TRBJ1-5, with D possibly matching TRBD1 (5 bases). The CDR3 DNA sequence: TGTGCCAGCAGTTTAATCGGGGGAGGTAGCAATCAGCCCCAGCATTTT. It specifies CASSLIGGGSNQPQHF.